Described below is a single TCR beta chain sequence and its context. This record belongs to a study of Ad26.COV2.S vaccination and SARS-CoV-2 variants. Treatment in this sample: 19 received Ad26.COV2.S at low or high dose, single or two shots; 5 received placebo; per-sample allocation not given. At day 63 after the first vaccine or placebo injection, samples were drawn. Its platform was an Ad26 vector, and its expressed antigen was Wuhan-strain SARS-CoV-2 spike. Repertoires were generated with immunoSEQ multiplex PCR, while TCRdb's copy carries only in-frame clones and drops some. The table includes more than 250,000 clones, around 87% detected once. Germline V gene sequence: CDR1 MGHDK, CDR2 SYGVNS. The CDR3 spans 15 residues. J lost 4 bases, V lost 6 bases, and 9 bases had no gene match.

The J gene is TRBJ1-3, the V gene TRBV25-1; 7 nucleotides align to TRBD1. Sequenced material: peripheral blood, taken in a trial of Ad26.COV2.S vaccine versus placebo. This sequence originates from a person aged 18-60 years who received the Ad26.COV2.S COVID-19 vaccine or a placebo. CDR3 sequence (DNA): TGTGCCAGCAGCTTGACAGGGACACTCGGAAACACCATATATTTT. Translation gives CASSLTGTLGNTIYF.